Below, 28 T cell receptor beta chains from the same sample are listed, as sequenced in a study of Graves' ophthalmopathy and Graves' hyperthyroidism (dated by TCRdb to the late 2010s). Sequenced using an Illumina HiSeq 2000. TCR beta CDR3 regions were amplified from RNA transcripts for repertoire sequencing. A first-round RT-PCR used HTBI primers with the Qiagen OneStep RT-PCR kit, followed by a second-round multiplex PCR, size selection and purification. TCRdb reprocessing: public reads trimmed at Q25 with fastp, clones called with MiXCR, in-frame beta chains kept. Each record represents a unique CDR3 protein, reported with the most common genes and DNA among its rows. The table for this sample lists about 400,000 distinct CDR3 sequences; roughly 18% of them were counted only once. The biggest ten clones account for 1.6% of the sample. The sequencing input was peripheral blood. These receptors were collected from a woman under 30 with Graves' ophthalmopathy. Donor details come from another sample of the same person, matched by shared clones.

This clonotype was seen a single time. The rearrangement joins TRBV28 to TRBJ2-7; D gene ambiguous. Per germline, CDR1 MDHEN and CDR2 SYDVKM. V was clipped by 0 bases and J by 0 bases, with 12 bases between them. This CDR3 region has 16 residues. The CDR3 loop is CASSLWGGSSSYEQYF. In nucleotides, the CDR3 is TGTGCCAGCAGTTTATGGGGCGGCTCGAGCTCCTACGAGCAGTACTTC.

This clonotype was picked up many times. This CDR3 is CSARGDGSSGNTIYF. The CDR3 bases are TGCAGTGCTAGGGGGGACGGTAGCTCTGGAAACACCATATATTTT. This sequence joins TRBV20-1 and TRBJ1-3, with a possible D match to TRBD1 (5 bases). V lost 3 bases, J lost 0 bases, and 12 bases lay in between. Per the germline V gene, CDR1 is DFQATT and CDR2 is SNEGSKA (reference sequence). The CDR3 consists of 15 residues.

In this sample, this clonotype turned up many times. The genes are TRBV15 and TRBJ2-7, with D unclear. CDR3 length equals 13 residues. Germline CDR1 and CDR2: LNHNV and YYDKDF (reference sequence). Trimming cost V 4 bases and J 1 base, with 8 bases left between them. DNA of the CDR3: TGTGCCACCAGCATAGGCGCGTCCTACGAGCAGTACTTC. This gives the protein CATSIGASYEQYF. Complete variable domain (other parts from reference TRBV15 and TRBJ2-7): DAMVIQNPRYQVTQFGKPVTLSCSQTLNHNVMYWYQQKSSQAPKLLFHYYDKDFNNEADTPDNFQSRRPNTSFCFLDIRSPGLGDTAMYLCATSIGASYEQYFGPGTRLTVT.

This clonotype was found many times. V gene TRBV6-5 combines with J gene TRBJ1-1; tentatively, D is TRBD1 (5 bases). The CDR3 contains 14 residues. V gave up 0 bases and J gave up 8 bases, with 13 bases separating them. Germline CDR1 MNHEY, CDR2 SVGAGI. This CDR3 is CASSYSLSGREAFF. CDR3 DNA: TGTGCCAGCAGTTACTCCTTATCAGGGCGGGAAGCTTTCTTT.

This clonotype was picked up many times. The genes are TRBV15 and TRBJ1-1; D gene unclear. Germline assignment: CDR1 LNHNV and CDR2 YYDKDF (reference sequence). Trimming shortened V by 1 base and J by 11 bases, and 20 bases separated the two germline ends. The CDR3 is 15 residues long. The chain's CDR3 is CATSRAQDINRQAFF. CDR3 coding DNA: TGTGCCACCAGCAGAGCCCAAGACATCAACCGGCAGGCTTTCTTT.

The rearrangement links TRBV6-5 to TRBJ2-7; 9 nucleotides agree with TRBD2. Trimming at V came to 2 bases and at J to 5 bases, leaving 7 bases not matched to a gene. The CDR3 is made up of 15 amino acids. Per germline, CDR1 MNHEY and CDR2 SVGAGI. The CDR3 bases are TGTGCCAGCAGTTACCGCGGGGGGGGGGCAAACGAGCAGTACTTC. Translated, it gives CASSYRGGGANEQYF.

This clonotype was seen ten or more times. V usage is TRBV30 and J usage is TRBJ1-1; D is unclear. CDR3 size: 11 residues. The V gene's germline CDR1 is GTSNPN and CDR2 SVGIG (reference sequence). V lost 2 bases, J lost 9 bases, and 10 bases lay in between. The CDR3: CAWSPGPQAFF. Here the CDR3 DNA reads TGTGCCTGGAGTCCGGGCCCTCAAGCTTTCTTT.

In its sample, this clonotype was seen many times. The J gene is TRBJ1-6, the V gene TRBV11-1, with D maybe TRBD1 (5 bases). V was cut by 4 bases and J by 7 bases, with 14 bases left in between. The CDR3 contains 15 residues. CDR1 is SGHAT and CDR2 is FQDESV in the germline V gene (reference sequence). The CDR3 is CASSSDTLRNSPLHF. DNA of the CDR3: TGTGCCAGCAGCTCGGACACCCTAAGAAATTCACCCCTCCACTTT.

Here the CDR3 DNA reads TGTGCCAGCAGACCCACACAGGGTTCCTATGGCTACACCTTC. Its translation is CASRPTQGSYGYTF. The chain couples TRBV28 to TRBJ1-2, with a possible D match to TRBD1 (6 bases). The CDR3 length is 14 residues. V shed 6 bases and J shed 4 bases, with 15 bases lying between them. Germline lookup yields CDR1 MDHEN and CDR2 SYDVKM.

Many counts were recorded for this clonotype. V usage is TRBV20-1 and J usage is TRBJ2-5; D unclear. There are 12 residues in the CDR3. The germline V gene has CDR1 DFQATT and CDR2 SNEGSKA (reference sequence). The V end was cut by 0 bases, the J end by 5 bases, with 7 bases between. The CDR3 sequence: CSARDPRETQYF. In nucleotides, the CDR3 is TGCAGTGCTAGAGATCCTAGGGAGACCCAGTACTTC.

This clonotype was recorded at least ten times. J is TRBJ1-1 and V is TRBV12-3 or TRBV12-4; 7 bases match TRBD1. This CDR3 spans 13 amino acids. With 7 bases clipped from V and 10 bases from J, the junction kept 12 bases outside the gene matches. The CDR3 region has the DNA TGTGCCAGCAACTCCGAACAGGGGAGGAGAGCTTTCTTT. This codes for CASNSEQGRRAFF.

This clonotype was detected many times. The rearrangement links TRBV24-1 to TRBJ1-5; D is uncertain. Per germline, CDR1 KGHDR and CDR2 SFDVKD. The CDR3 has 15 amino acids. V lost 7 bases, J lost 0 bases, and 12 bases lay in between. The CDR3 coding sequence is TGTGCCACCAGCGAGGCAGGTAATAGCAATCAGCCCCAGCATTTT. Amino acids: CATSEAGNSNQPQHF.

This clonotype was seen many times. V gene TRBV7-8 combines with J gene TRBJ1-1; a weak D match, TRBD1 (6 bases). In germline, CDR1 is SGHVS, CDR2 FQNEAQ. CDR3 size: 15 residues. Trimming stripped 4 bases from V and 5 bases from J, with 17 bases between. This CDR3 reads CASSSPTGSATEAFF. The DNA of the CDR3 is TGTGCCAGCAGCTCTCCGACAGGATCGGCGACTGAAGCTTTCTTT.

This clonotype was detected many times. This chain uses TRBV19 with TRBJ1-1; no reliable D call. This CDR3 has 13 residues. Germline loops: CDR1 LNHDA, CDR2 SQIVND (reference sequence). V dropped 6 bases and J dropped 0 bases, with 8 bases sitting between them. CDR3 bases: TGTGCCAGTAGCCATCTTATGAACACTGAAGCTTTCTTT. It is translated as CASSHLMNTEAFF.

Only a few counts were recorded for this clonotype. A read error may explain this, as a much larger clone is one base away. V gene TRBV30 combines with J gene TRBJ1-1, with D unresolved. Trimming removed 8 bases at V and 1 base at J, with 8 bases between. The CDR3 is 11 residues long. From germline, CDR1 is GTSNPN and CDR2 SVGIG (reference sequence). CDR3 bases: TGTGCCCGGATGGGGAACACTGAAGCTTTCTTT. It translates to CARMGNTEAFF.

This clonotype came up a few times. This chain connects TRBV9 to TRBJ2-7; TRBD2 might be the D (7 bases). Per the germline V gene, CDR1 is SGDLS and CDR2 is YYNGEE. The CDR3 totals 15 residues. The V gene lost 0 bases and the J gene lost 5 bases, with 15 bases spanning the gap. The CDR3 bases are TGTGCCAGCAGCGTAGGGGGCGGGGGCGGAGACGAGCAGTACTTC. Its protein product is CASSVGGGGGDEQYF.

In its sample, this clonotype was seen many times. Written as DNA, the CDR3 is TGTGCCAGCAGTCAGCAGGGCTCTACATCCTACGAGCAGTACTTC. It codes for CASSQQGSTSYEQYF. This sequence joins TRBV6-2 or TRBV6-3 and TRBJ2-7, with D possibly being TRBD1 (5 bases). Trimming cost V 5 bases and J 1 base, with 15 bases left between them. The germline gives CDR1 MNHEY, CDR2 SVGEGT. CDR3 length equals 15 residues.

There are many counts of this clonotype. This CDR3 is CASSYSQVTYEQYF. The CDR3 nucleotides are TGTGCCAGCAGTTACAGCCAGGTAACCTACGAGCAGTACTTC. V is TRBV6-2 or TRBV6-3 and J is TRBJ2-7; D gene unclear. The germline V gene has CDR1 MNHEY and CDR2 SVGEGT. CDR3 length equals 14 residues. Trimming took 2 bases from V and 2 from J, leaving 10 bases between them.

This clonotype was seen ten or more times. The J gene is TRBJ2-7, the V gene TRBV28; the match to TRBD2 covers 10 bases. Germline loops: CDR1 MDHEN, CDR2 SYDVKM. The CDR3 contains 16 residues. The V and J ends lost 5 bases and 6 bases, in that order; junction bases with no gene match: 13. CDR3 coding DNA: TGTGCCAGCAGTCTAGCGGGAGTAAGGGGACGGGGCGAGCAGTACTTC. Translation gives CASSLAGVRGRGEQYF.

This chain links TRBV20-1 with TRBJ1-2, with 8 bases identical to TRBD1. V shed 6 bases and J 2 bases; nucleotides not matched to a gene: 14. Germline V gene data show CDR1 as DFQATT and CDR2 as SNEGSKA (reference sequence). The CDR3 sequence is 16 residues long. The CDR3 loop is CSALPGGAIGNYGYTF. CDR3 nucleotides: TGCAGTGCACTACCAGGGGGCGCGATCGGGAACTATGGCTACACCTTC.

This clonotype was detected only a few times. This rearrangement joins TRBV15 to TRBJ1-6; D is ambiguous. The CDR3 loop spans 12 amino acids. The V end lost 4 bases, the J end lost 7 bases, and 5 bases lay between the germline ends. Germline V gene sequence: CDR1 LNHNV, CDR2 YYDKDF (reference sequence). This CDR3 reads CATSTANSPLHF. Here the CDR3 DNA reads TGTGCCACCAGCACAGCCAATTCACCCCTCCACTTT.

This clonotype occurred many times. The chain couples TRBV4-3 to TRBJ2-7, with D possibly being TRBD1 or TRBD2 (5 bases each). V lost 0 bases and J 9 bases, leaving 15 bases between the germline ends. The CDR3 totals 14 residues. The germline gives CDR1 LGHNA, CDR2 YSLEER. This CDR3 is CASSQDSGAPGQYF. CDR3 nucleotide sequence: TGCGCCAGCAGCCAAGATTCCGGGGCCCCGGGGCAGTACTTC.

This clonotype was observed many times. The chain links TRBV15 to TRBJ2-5; 10 positions agree with TRBD1. The J segment lost 3 bases and the V segment lost 3 bases, leaving 7 bases of the junction unmatched. Germline V lookup: CDR1 LNHNV, CDR2 YYDKDF (reference sequence). The CDR3 totals 16 residues. CDR3 DNA: TGTGCCACCAGCAGGGGGCCGGGACAGGGGAAAGAGACCCAGTACTTC. It is translated as CATSRGPGQGKETQYF.

This clonotype came up many times. The CDR3 DNA is TGCAGTGCTAGAGATTTTTTAGGGACAGTGGTATCACCCCTCCACTTT. It translates to CSARDFLGTVVSPLHF. This chain links TRBV20-1 with TRBJ1-6, with 7 positions matching TRBD1. Germline V CDR1 and CDR2: DFQATT, SNEGSKA (reference sequence). The CDR3 extends over 16 amino acids. V trimming: 0 bases; J trimming: 10 bases; junction bases outside the gene matches: 12.

This clonotype was detected ten times or more. CDR3 in DNA: TGTGCCAGCAGCCCCCGGACAGGGGAGAGCTACGAGCAGTACTTC. This translates into CASSPRTGESYEQYF. The chain joins TRBV7-2 to TRBJ2-7, with TRBD1 matching 9 bases. The CDR3 runs 15 residues. Unmatched junction bases numbered 8, after V lost 5 bases and J lost 3 bases. The germline V gene encodes CDR1 SGHTA and CDR2 FQGNSA.

There are many counts of this clonotype. The chain has TRBV5-5 and TRBJ1-1; no definite D call. Trimming pared 0 bases from V and 3 bases from J, leaving 12 bases between. Germline V gives CDR1 SGHKS, CDR2 YYEKEE (reference sequence). CDR3 length: 15 amino acids. The CDR3 DNA is TGTGCCAGCAGCTTGGCAATTGGTCAGCACACTGAAGCTTTCTTT. This codes for CASSLAIGQHTEAFF.

This clonotype has a count of ten or more. This chain joins TRBV12-3 or TRBV12-4 and TRBJ1-1; D possibly corresponds to TRBD1 (5 bases). This CDR3 has 13 residues. The V gene lost 5 bases and the J gene lost 6 bases, with 13 bases spanning the gap. The CDR3 bases are TGTGCCAGCAGTGACCGGGACTCTCCTGAAGCTTTCTTT. Encoded protein: CASSDRDSPEAFF.

At least ten counts were recorded for this clonotype. The V call is TRBV7-2, the J call TRBJ2-7; tentatively, D is TRBD2 (5 bases). V was cut by 3 bases and J by 3 bases, with 12 bases left in between. CDR3 length: 14 residues. Germline CDR1 SGHTA, CDR2 FQGNSA. DNA for the CDR3: TGTGCCAGCAGCTTGTTGGGCAGCGGCTACGAGCAGTACTTC. Protein: CASSLLGSGYEQYF.